This note documents a single T cell receptor (beta chain) sequence. The target of this receptor is not known. No base-level quality is on record; no much larger clone is a single base apart. These data are taken from a study of Ad26.COV2.S vaccination and SARS-CoV-2 variants (dated by TCRdb to 2020 to 2023). With regard to the full study: Sequencing of the TCRbeta repertoire served to evaluate the specificity and breadth of SARS-CoV-2-reactive T cell receptors following Ad26.COV2.S vaccination. The TCR-sequenced set comprised approximately 32 samples: some 20 Ad26.COV2.S vaccine recipients, 5 placebo recipients and 8 SARS-CoV-2 convalescent individuals. The paper's findings and limits, for the study overall: After vaccination, spike-specific CD8+ and CD4+ T cell responses were reported to show substantial breadth. Ad26.COV2.S recipients had higher spike-specific TCR breadth than placebo recipients (P = 0.0014). Vaccine and placebo recipients had comparable non-spike TCR breadth, which fits with the vaccine containing only spike. The authors noted that the TCR breadth and depth analyses may have underestimated total T cell responses.

The CDR3 holds 16 amino acids from the cysteine to the phenylalanine. The DNA shown is the 48-base CDR3, in frame from base 1. The germline ends are 15 bases apart after V is trimmed by 0 bases and J by 6 bases. Based on the germline V gene, the CDR1 and CDR2 sequences are SGHTA and FQGNSA. The sample's time point label is to be understood as: individuals recovered from natural SARS-CoV-2 infection. The immunoSEQ Assay was used to sequence TCRbeta CDR3 regions. After extraction, genomic DNA underwent amplification by bias-controlled multiplex PCR, followed by high-throughput sequencing. From the authors' description of their analysis: To quantify the absolute abundance of every unique TCRbeta CDR3 region, sequences were collapsed and filtered. Usable DNA was measured by amplifying reference genes present in all nucleated cells, and TCRbeta template counts were normalized to that usable DNA to estimate T cell fraction. Repertoire TCRs were annotated as SARS-CoV-2-specific when V gene, CDR3 amino acid sequence and J gene were exactly matched to a known reactive TCR set. The reference SARS-CoV-2 TCR set was derived from MIRA and filtered for enrichment in COVID-19-positive ImmuneCODE repertoires, a step that removed public or cross-reactive TCRs. Using the MIRA antigens, annotated TCRs were further analysed by specific ORF or by position within an ORF. Breadth was defined as the number of annotated unique rearrangements divided by the total number of unique productive rearrangements, and depth was defined as the summed frequency of the annotated unique rearrangements. Two-sided Wilcoxon rank-sum tests were applied when comparing TCR breadth between groups. In its TCRdb copy, this immuneACCESS table keeps in-frame sequences only and misses some clones. Where compared with another copy, unresolved V genes explain less than half of these, and the others have no known cause. The V and J calls and clone size come from that table; D and trimming were worked out from the DNA. This sample gives 85,000 to 95,000 clones in total; more than 65% of them show up just once. The ten most abundant clones make up about 16% of the sample.

The sequences come from peripheral blood, collected after recovery from COVID-19. The chain employs TRBV7-2 and TRBJ1-5, and TRBD1 may be the D gene, going by 5 matching bases. The clonotype was recovered from a human donor who had recovered from COVID-19. The DNA sequence is given as TGTGCCAGCAGCTTAGCGCCGTGGCAGGGTGTTCAGCCCCAGCATTTT. This encodes CASSLAPWQGVQPQHF.